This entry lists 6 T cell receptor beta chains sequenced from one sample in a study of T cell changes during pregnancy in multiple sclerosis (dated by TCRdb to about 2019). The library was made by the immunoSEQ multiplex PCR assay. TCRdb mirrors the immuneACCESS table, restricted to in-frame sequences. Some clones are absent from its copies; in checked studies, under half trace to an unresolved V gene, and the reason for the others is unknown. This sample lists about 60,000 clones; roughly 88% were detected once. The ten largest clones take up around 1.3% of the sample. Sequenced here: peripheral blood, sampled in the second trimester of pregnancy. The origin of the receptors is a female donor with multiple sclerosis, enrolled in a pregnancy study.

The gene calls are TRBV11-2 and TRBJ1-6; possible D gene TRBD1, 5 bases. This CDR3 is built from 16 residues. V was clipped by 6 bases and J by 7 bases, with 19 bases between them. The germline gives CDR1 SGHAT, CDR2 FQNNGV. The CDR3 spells CASRTLTQGLNSPLHF. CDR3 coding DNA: TGTGCCAGCAGGACATTAACTCAGGGCTTAAATTCACCCCTCCACTTT.

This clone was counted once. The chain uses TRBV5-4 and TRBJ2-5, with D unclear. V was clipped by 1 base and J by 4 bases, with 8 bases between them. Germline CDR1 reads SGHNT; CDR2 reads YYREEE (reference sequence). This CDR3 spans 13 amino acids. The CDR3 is CASSLKTGETQYF. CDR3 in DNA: TGTGCCAGCAGCTTGAAAACCGGAGAGACCCAGTACTTC.

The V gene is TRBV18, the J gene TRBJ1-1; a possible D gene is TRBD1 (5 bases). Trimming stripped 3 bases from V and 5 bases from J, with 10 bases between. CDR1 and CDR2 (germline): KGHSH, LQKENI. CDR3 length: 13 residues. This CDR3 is CASSPIRETEAFF. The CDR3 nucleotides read TGTGCCAGCTCACCTATCAGGGAAACTGAAGCTTTCTTT. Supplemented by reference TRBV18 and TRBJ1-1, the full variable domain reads NAGVMQNPRHLVRRRGQEARLRCSPMKGHSHVYWYRQLPEEGLKFMVYLQKENIIDESGMPKERFSAEFPKEGPSILRIQQVVRGDSAAYFCASSPIRETEAFFGQGTRLTVV.

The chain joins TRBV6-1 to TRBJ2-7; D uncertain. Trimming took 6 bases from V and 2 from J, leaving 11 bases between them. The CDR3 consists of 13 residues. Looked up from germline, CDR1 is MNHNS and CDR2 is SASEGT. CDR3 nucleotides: TGTGCCAGCAGCCTAGGCCCCACCTACGAGCAGTACTTC. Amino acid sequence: CASSLGPTYEQYF.

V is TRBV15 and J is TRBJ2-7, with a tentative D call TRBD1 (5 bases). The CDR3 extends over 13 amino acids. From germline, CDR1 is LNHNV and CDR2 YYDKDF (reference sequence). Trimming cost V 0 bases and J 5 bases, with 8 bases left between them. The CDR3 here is CATSRDQGDEQYF. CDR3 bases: TGTGCCACCAGCAGAGATCAGGGCGACGAGCAGTACTTC. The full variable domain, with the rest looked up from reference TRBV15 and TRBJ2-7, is DAMVIQNPRYQVTQFGKPVTLSCSQTLNHNVMYWYQQKSSQAPKLLFHYYDKDFNNEADTPDNFQSRRPNTSFCFLDIRSPGLGDTAMYLCATSRDQGDEQYFGPGTRLTVT.

The CDR3 region is CAWSPDRFKLFF. Written as DNA, the CDR3 is TGTGCCTGGAGTCCAGACAGATTTAAACTGTTTTTT. This sequence joins TRBV30 and TRBJ1-4; perhaps TRBD1 as D (5 bases). Trimming took 2 bases from V and 11 from J, leaving 12 bases between them. The CDR3 has 12 residues. Germline V gene data show CDR1 as GTSNPN and CDR2 as SVGIG (reference sequence).